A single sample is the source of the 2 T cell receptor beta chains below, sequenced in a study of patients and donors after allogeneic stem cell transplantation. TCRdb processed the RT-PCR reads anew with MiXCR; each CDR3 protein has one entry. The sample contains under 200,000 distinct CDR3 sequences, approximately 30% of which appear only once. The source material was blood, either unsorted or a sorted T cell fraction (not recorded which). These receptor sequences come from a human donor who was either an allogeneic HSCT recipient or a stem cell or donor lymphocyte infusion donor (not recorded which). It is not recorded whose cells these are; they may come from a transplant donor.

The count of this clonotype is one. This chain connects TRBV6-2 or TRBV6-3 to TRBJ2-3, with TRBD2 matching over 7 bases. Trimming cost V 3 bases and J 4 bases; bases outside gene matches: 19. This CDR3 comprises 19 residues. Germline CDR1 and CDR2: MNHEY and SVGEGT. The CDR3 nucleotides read TGTGCCAGCAGTTATACTATCCTAATCTGGGCGGGAGCCGCAGATACGCAGTATTTT. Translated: CASSYTILIWAGAADTQYF.

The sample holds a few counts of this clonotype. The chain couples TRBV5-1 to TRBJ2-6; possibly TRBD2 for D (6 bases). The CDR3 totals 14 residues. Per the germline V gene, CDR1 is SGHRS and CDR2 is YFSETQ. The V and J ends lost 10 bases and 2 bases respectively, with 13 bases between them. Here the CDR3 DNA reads TGCGCCTCCCACTGGGGGGCTGGGGCCAACGTCCTGACTTTC. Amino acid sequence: CASHWGAGANVLTF.